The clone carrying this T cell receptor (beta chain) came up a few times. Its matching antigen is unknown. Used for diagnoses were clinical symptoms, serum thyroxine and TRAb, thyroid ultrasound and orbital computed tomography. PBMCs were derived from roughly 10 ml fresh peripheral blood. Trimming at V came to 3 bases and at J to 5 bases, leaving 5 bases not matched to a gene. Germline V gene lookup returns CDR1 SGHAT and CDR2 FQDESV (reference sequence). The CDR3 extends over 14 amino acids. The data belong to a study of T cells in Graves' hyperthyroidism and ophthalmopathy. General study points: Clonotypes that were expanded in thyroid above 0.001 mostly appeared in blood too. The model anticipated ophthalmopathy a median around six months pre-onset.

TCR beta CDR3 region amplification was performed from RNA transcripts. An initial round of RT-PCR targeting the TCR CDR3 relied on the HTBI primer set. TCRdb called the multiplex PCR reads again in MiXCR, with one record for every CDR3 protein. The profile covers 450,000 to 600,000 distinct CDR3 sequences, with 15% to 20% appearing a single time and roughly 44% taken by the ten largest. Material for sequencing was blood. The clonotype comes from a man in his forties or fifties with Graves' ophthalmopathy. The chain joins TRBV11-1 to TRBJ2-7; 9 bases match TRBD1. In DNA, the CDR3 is TGTGCCAGCAGCTTGGACAGGGGTAGTCACGAGCAGTACTTC. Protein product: CASSLDRGSHEQYF.